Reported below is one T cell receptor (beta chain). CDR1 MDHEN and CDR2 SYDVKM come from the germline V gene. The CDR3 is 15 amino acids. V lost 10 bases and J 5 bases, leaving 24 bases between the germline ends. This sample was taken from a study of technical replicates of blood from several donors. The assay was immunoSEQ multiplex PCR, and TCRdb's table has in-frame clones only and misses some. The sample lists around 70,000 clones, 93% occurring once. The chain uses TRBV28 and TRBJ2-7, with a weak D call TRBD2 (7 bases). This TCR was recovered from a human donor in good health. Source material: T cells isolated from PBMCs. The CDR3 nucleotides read TGTGCCACCTTGCCGGGGGGACAACAAGCCCACGAGCAGTACTTC. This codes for CATLPGGQQAHEQYF.